The 10 T cell receptor beta chains below were found in one sample sequenced in a study of early T cells in non-severe SARS-CoV-2 infection. Using its own MiXCR run on the 5' RACE reads, TCRdb lists one record per CDR3 protein. The table records 100,000 to 120,000 distinct CDR3 sequences, 9.5% to 13% of them present only once. The sample comprised whole blood. These receptors were obtained from an adult who was a healthcare worker with PCR-confirmed SARS-CoV-2 infection or an uninfected control (not recorded which).

This clonotype was detected many times. The CDR3 coding sequence is TGTGCCAGCAGTTTATCTAGCGGAGGGGGGAATGAGCAGTTCTTC. It is translated as CASSLSSGGGNEQFF. The chain combines TRBV27 with TRBJ2-1, with D possibly called TRBD1 or TRBD2 (6 bases each). V lost 0 bases, J lost 7 bases, and 13 bases lay in between. This CDR3 region has 15 residues. The germline gives CDR1 MNHEY, CDR2 SMNVEV (reference sequence).

This clonotype was counted a few times. The chain recombines TRBV7-6 with TRBJ2-1, with D hard to call. CDR3 size: 15 residues. The ends were cut back, 2 bases at V and 1 base at J, with 9 bases in the middle. CDR1 and CDR2 from the germline V gene are SGHVS and FNYEAQ. For the CDR3, the DNA is TGTGCCAGCAGCTTAAGGGCAGGATCCTACAATGAGCAGTTCTTC. Its translation is CASSLRAGSYNEQFF.

This clonotype was seen a few times. The V call is TRBV30, the J call TRBJ2-1; a weak D match, TRBD1 (6 bases). Germline V gives CDR1 GTSNPN, CDR2 SVGIG (reference sequence). Trimming took 3 bases from V and 9 from J, leaving 15 bases between them. The CDR3 has 13 amino acids. The chain's CDR3 is CAWRGQLSSEQFF. In DNA form, the CDR3 reads TGTGCCTGGAGAGGACAGCTCTCTAGTGAGCAGTTCTTC.

The chain combines TRBV7-3 with TRBJ2-2, with TRBD2 matching over 9 bases. Trimming cost V 5 bases and J 3 bases; bases outside gene matches: 7. There are 16 residues in the CDR3. CDR1 and CDR2 (germline): SGHTA, FQGTGA. Written as DNA, the CDR3 is TGTGCCAGCAGCGCCTGGACTAGCGAAGACACCGGGGAGCTGTTTTTT. Translating it yields CASSAWTSEDTGELFF.

This clonotype was seen a handful of times. The V call is TRBV3-1, the J call TRBJ1-5; 7 positions match TRBD1. The CDR3 extends over 14 amino acids. After removal of 2 bases from V and 9 bases from J, the junction contained 7 bases not matched to a gene. In germline, CDR1 is LGHDT, CDR2 YNNKEL (reference sequence). The CDR3 coding sequence is TGTGCCAGCAGCCAATCGACAGGGATCGGGCCCCAGCATTTT. Amino acid sequence: CASSQSTGIGPQHF.

This clonotype was seen many times. J is TRBJ1-2 and V is TRBV27; D uncertain. With 4 bases removed from V and 2 bases from J, the gap between germline ends came to 8 bases. The CDR3 loop spans 13 amino acids. Per germline, CDR1 MNHEY and CDR2 SMNVEV (reference sequence). As DNA, the CDR3 is TGTGCCAGCAGTTCTTATGGCAACTATGGCTACACCTTC. Translated, it gives CASSSYGNYGYTF.

This clonotype has ten or more counts. This sequence joins TRBV12-3 or TRBV12-4 and TRBJ1-3; D is unresolved. Trimming removed 3 bases at V and 0 bases at J, with 6 bases between. The CDR3 consists of 14 residues. In nucleotides, the CDR3 is TGTGCCAGCAGTTTCGTGATCTCTGGAAACACCATATATTTT. It translates to CASSFVISGNTIYF.

This clonotype was counted at least ten times. The chain recombines TRBV24-1 with TRBJ2-2; a possible D gene is TRBD2 (6 bases). The CDR3 length is 17 residues. Trimming removed 3 bases from V and 3 bases from J, with 16 bases in between. In germline, CDR1 is KGHDR, CDR2 SFDVKD. The CDR3: CATSDIGGAQYTGELFF. The CDR3 bases are TGTGCCACCAGTGATATCGGGGGAGCGCAGTACACCGGGGAGCTGTTTTTT.

J is TRBJ2-1 and V is TRBV27; D is unresolved. The CDR3 length is 12 residues. Looked up from germline, CDR1 is MNHEY and CDR2 is SMNVEV (reference sequence). V was clipped by 1 base and J by 7 bases, with 5 bases between them. CDR3 nucleotides: TGTGCCAGCAGTTTATGGGGAAATGAGCAGTTCTTC. It translates to CASSLWGNEQFF.

This clonotype was picked up many times. The CDR3 bases are TGCAGTGCTAGAGATCCAGGGACTAGCGGGACCCCAGATACGCAGTATTTT. It yields the protein CSARDPGTSGTPDTQYF. The V gene is TRBV20-1, the J gene TRBJ2-3; 13 bases match TRBD2. Germline lookup yields CDR1 DFQATT and CDR2 SNEGSKA (reference sequence). The CDR3 has 17 residues. V lost 0 bases and J lost 4; bases outside the gene matches: 7.